The 23 T cell receptor beta chains below were found in one sample sequenced in a study of T cell responses to AZD1222 COVID-19 vaccine. Data came from immunoSEQ multiplex PCR; TCRdb stores just in-frame clones and leaves some out. The table has about 220,000 clones, more than 85% seen once. Sequencing was performed on peripheral blood, taken on day 0 of MenACWY control vaccination. The receptors were sampled from an adult in good health.

This sequence joins TRBV5-5 and TRBJ1-4; D perhaps matches TRBD1 (5 bases). Deletions cut 0 bases from V and 5 bases from J, with 17 bases between. This CDR3 is built from 17 residues. The germline V gene encodes CDR1 SGHKS and CDR2 YYEKEE (reference sequence). In DNA, the CDR3 is TGTGCCAGCAGCTTGGGAGCGGGGCCGGGGGTAAATGAAAAACTGTTTTTT. It is translated as CASSLGAGPGVNEKLFF.

The chain is built from TRBV6-2 or TRBV6-3 and TRBJ1-4; D uncertain. This CDR3 spans 15 amino acids. Per the germline V gene, CDR1 is MNHEY and CDR2 is SVGEGT. The germline V and J ends were trimmed by 6 bases and 3 bases, with 14 bases remaining between them. The CDR3 nucleotides read TGTGCCAGCAGCGACGGCGCGTCAGCTAATGAAAAACTGTTTTTT. Residues: CASSDGASANEKLFF.

This sequence joins TRBV4-3 and TRBJ2-1; 9 bases agree with TRBD1. Trimming took 1 base from V and 3 from J; bases not matched to a gene: 4. The CDR3 consists of 16 residues. From germline, CDR1 is LGHNA and CDR2 YSLEER. The CDR3 region is CASSQAPGQGYNEQFF. CDR3 in DNA: TGCGCCAGCAGCCAAGCCCCGGGACAGGGCTACAATGAGCAGTTCTTC.

V is TRBV4-3 and J is TRBJ2-3; weak D call: TRBD1 (6 bases). The CDR3 is made up of 15 amino acids. V was shortened by 1 base and J by 3 bases, with 11 bases between the two germline ends. Germline-derived CDR1 and CDR2 are LGHNA and YSLEER. The CDR3: CASSQGGTRTDTQYF. The CDR3 DNA reads TGCGCCAGCAGCCAAGGAGGGACAAGGACAGATACGCAGTATTTT.

The chain recombines TRBV9 with TRBJ1-4, with D possibly being TRBD1 (5 bases). Trimming took 0 bases from V and 7 from J, leaving 16 bases between them. The CDR3 spans 16 residues. Per the germline V gene, CDR1 is SGDLS and CDR2 is YYNGEE. CDR3 sequence (DNA): TGTGCCAGCAGCGTAGGCCCCGGGGGAGGAGGTGAAAAACTGTTTTTT. Its translation: CASSVGPGGGGEKLFF. Combining the CDR3 with reference TRBV9 and TRBJ1-4 gives the whole variable domain DSGVTQTPKHLITATGQRVTLRCSPRSGDLSVYWYQQSLDQGLQFLIQYYNGEERAKGNILERFSAQQFPDLHSELNLSSLELGDSALYFCASSVGPGGGGEKLFFGSGTQLSVL.

V is TRBV7-2 and J is TRBJ2-3, with TRBD1 as a possible D gene (6 bases). This CDR3 region has 13 residues. V was clipped by 6 bases and J by 1 base, with 8 bases between them. CDR1 and CDR2 (germline): SGHTA, FQGNSA. The CDR3 DNA reads TGTGCCAGCAGATCAGGGGGCACAGATACGCAGTATTTT. Amino acid sequence: CASRSGGTDTQYF.

CDR3 residues: CASSLADRLPQHF. The CDR3 bases are TGTGCCAGCAGCTTAGCAGACAGACTGCCCCAGCATTTT. The chain recombines TRBV7-8 with TRBJ1-5; possibly TRBD1 for D (5 bases). The ends were cut back, 0 bases at V and 9 bases at J, with 9 bases in the middle. The CDR3 runs 13 residues. From germline, CDR1 is SGHVS and CDR2 FQNEAQ.

This chain connects TRBV23-1 to TRBJ2-5, with 7 bases identical to TRBD1. TRBV23-1 is sorted into the ORF group, with uncertain function. The junction had 5 bases not matched to a gene; V was cut back by 4 bases and J by 0 bases. The CDR3 extends over 15 amino acids. The CDR3 bases are TGCGCCAGCAGTCTAACAGGGGCCCACCAAGAGACCCAGTACTTC. This sequence encodes CASSLTGAHQETQYF.

The chain links TRBV3-1 (or the pseudogene TRBV3-2) to TRBJ1-1; 9 nucleotides line up with TRBD1. In germline, CDR1 is LGHDT, CDR2 YNNKEL (reference sequence). The junction had 5 bases not matched to a gene; V was cut back by 4 bases and J by 11 bases. CDR3 size: 12 residues. The CDR3 spells CASSRGTGTAFF. DNA for the CDR3: TGTGCCAGCAGCCGAGGGACAGGGACGGCTTTCTTT.

V gene TRBV7-9 combines with J gene TRBJ1-1; possibly TRBD1 for D (6 bases). The germline V gene has CDR1 SEHNR and CDR2 FQNEAQ (reference sequence). The CDR3 extends over 16 amino acids. Trimming pared 5 bases from V and 4 bases from J, leaving 20 bases between. The CDR3 spells CASSRPGGGLGTEAFF. The CDR3 DNA is TGTGCCAGCAGCCGCCCGGGGGGCGGATTGGGCACTGAAGCTTTCTTT.

The chain uses TRBV9 and TRBJ1-2; 7 bases fit TRBD1. There are 14 residues in the CDR3. The germline CDR1 and CDR2 sequences are SGDLS and YYNGEE. The V and J ends lost 3 bases and 4 bases, in that order; junction bases with no gene match: 6. CDR3 protein: CASSGRDSLYGYTF. The DNA of the CDR3 is TGTGCCAGCAGCGGCCGGGACAGCCTCTATGGCTACACCTTC.

The count of this clone is one. V usage is TRBV30 and J usage is TRBJ2-1, with 7 bases matching TRBD2. V lost 3 bases and J lost 10; bases outside the gene matches: 12. The CDR3 length is 14 residues. Germline assignment: CDR1 GTSNPN and CDR2 SVGIG (reference sequence). The CDR3 is CAWRGGTSTMEQFF. The CDR3 region has the DNA TGTGCCTGGAGGGGGGGGACCAGTACAATGGAGCAGTTCTTC.

In DNA form, the CDR3 reads TGTGCCAGCAGTTTGGCAGGCAGCTACGAGCAGTACTTC. Protein sequence: CASSLAGSYEQYF. The chain uses TRBV12-3 or TRBV12-4 and TRBJ2-7; D is unresolved. Trimming stripped 3 bases from V and 3 bases from J, with 9 bases between. This CDR3 comprises 13 residues.

J is TRBJ2-1 and V is TRBV7-2; 7 nucleotides match TRBD1. CDR3 length equals 16 residues. From germline, CDR1 is SGHTA and CDR2 FQGNSA. With 4 bases clipped from V and 2 bases from J, the junction kept 8 bases outside the gene matches. CDR3 nucleotide sequence: TGTGCCAGCAGCTCCCCCAGACAGGGAACCTACAATGAGCAGTTCTTC. Translation: CASSSPRQGTYNEQFF.

The chain employs TRBV12-3 or TRBV12-4 and TRBJ1-2, with 12 bases that match TRBD1. The CDR3 has 13 residues. The junction had 1 base not matched to a gene; V was cut back by 6 bases and J by 5 bases. The CDR3 coding sequence is TGTGCCAGCAGGGGACAGGGGGCATATGGCTACACCTTC. Its translation: CASRGQGAYGYTF.

A single count supports this clone. The V call is TRBV6-5, the J call TRBJ2-7, with D possibly being TRBD1 or TRBD2 (5 bases each). This CDR3 spans 15 amino acids. In germline, CDR1 is MNHEY, CDR2 SVGAGI. The germline V and J ends were trimmed by 5 bases and 4 bases, with 18 bases remaining between them. This CDR3 is CASSNPGAATYEQYF. The CDR3 DNA follows: TGTGCCAGCAGTAACCCCGGGGCAGCCACTTACGAGCAGTACTTC.

The chain joins TRBV18 to TRBJ1-1; 7 bases agree with TRBD1. The junction had 6 bases not matched to a gene; V was cut back by 7 bases and J by 1 base. Germline V gene lookup returns CDR1 KGHSH and CDR2 LQKENI. The CDR3 extends over 14 amino acids. The CDR3 protein is CASLQDRTNTEAFF. DNA of the CDR3: TGTGCCAGCTTACAGGACAGGACGAACACTGAAGCTTTCTTT.

The rearrangement joins TRBV14 to TRBJ2-2; perhaps D is TRBD1 or TRBD2 (5 bases each). Germline loops: CDR1 SGHDN, CDR2 FVKESK. Trimming cost V 2 bases and J 6 bases, with 7 bases left between them. This CDR3 contains 13 residues. The CDR3 sequence is CASSQQGAGELFF. The CDR3 DNA is TGTGCCAGCAGCCAACAGGGAGCCGGGGAGCTGTTTTTT.

V gene TRBV3-1 (or the pseudogene TRBV3-2) combines with J gene TRBJ1-1; D call uncertain. Germline CDR1 and CDR2: LGHDT and YNNKEL (reference sequence). The CDR3 consists of 13 residues. V was shortened by 1 base and J by 4 bases, with 7 bases between the two germline ends. The CDR3 nucleotides are TGTGCCAGCAGCCAAGTAGAGGGCACTGAAGCTTTCTTT. It yields the protein CASSQVEGTEAFF.

CDR3 DNA sequence: TGTGCCAGCAGGATTATTGGGGCCGCCAGTCTCACCTTC. Protein sequence: CASRIIGAASLTF. The rearrangement joins TRBV3-1 (or the pseudogene TRBV3-2) to TRBJ1-2, with TRBD1 as a possible D gene (5 bases). This CDR3 has 13 amino acids. CDR1 is LGHDT and CDR2 is YNNKEL in the germline V gene (reference sequence). V shed 6 bases and J shed 13 bases, with 21 bases lying between them.

This clone was observed once. CDR3 coding DNA: TGCAGTGCTCCGGGGCTTGATGGCTACACCTTC. It translates to CSAPGLDGYTF. The chain uses TRBV20-1 and TRBJ1-2; D is perhaps TRBD1 (5 bases). V was cut by 5 bases and J by 6 bases, with 10 bases left in between. Germline assignment: CDR1 DFQATT and CDR2 SNEGSKA (reference sequence). This CDR3 region has 11 residues.

This sequence joins TRBV7-9 and TRBJ1-2; D call uncertain. CDR3 length equals 11 residues. CDR1 is SEHNR and CDR2 is FQNEAQ in the germline V gene (reference sequence). V dropped 4 bases and J dropped 8 bases, with 8 bases sitting between them. CDR3: CASSWGGGYTF. DNA of the CDR3: TGTGCCAGCAGCTGGGGAGGAGGCTACACCTTC.

The V gene is TRBV19, the J gene TRBJ2-2; D uncertain. The CDR3 has 15 amino acids. Germline loops: CDR1 LNHDA, CDR2 SQIVND (reference sequence). V gave up 9 bases and J gave up 3 bases, with 17 bases separating them. The CDR3 DNA reads TGTGCCAGCCACGGACCCACAAGGGACACCGGGGAGCTGTTTTTT. Its protein product is CASHGPTRDTGELFF.